The 19 T cell receptor beta chains below all came from one sample that was sequenced in a study of regulatory T cells in long-lasting Graves disease. CDR3-region Arm-PCR and iRepertoire HTBI primers produced the TCR beta libraries. TCRdb re-called the multiplex PCR reads through MiXCR, storing one row per CDR3 protein. The data show 390,000 or so distinct CDR3 sequences, approximately 12% seen once. Described time point: newly diagnosed GD, antithyroid drugs for less than 3 months. PBMC-extracted RNA yielded the TCR library. This same sample was also part of a study on T cells in Graves' hyperthyroidism and ophthalmopathy.

This specimen consisted of peripheral blood mononuclear cells (PBMCs), obtained at new diagnosis, from a patient treated with antithyroid drugs. The receptors were gathered from a woman aged 18-29 years with Graves disease.

Comment on this clonotype: A much more abundant neighbour one base away suggests this may be a read error. The chain links TRBV6-5 to TRBJ2-5, with TRBD2 matching over 7 bases. Germline CDR1 is MNHEY and CDR2 is SVGAGI. The CDR3 totals 14 residues. J lost 11 bases, V lost 2 bases, and 11 bases had no gene match. The CDR3 DNA reads as TGTGCCAGCAGTTACCCCAGTGGCCGGCGGGAGCAGTACTTC. Amino acid sequence: CASSYPSGRREQYF.

The rearrangement joins TRBV19 to TRBJ2-5; D call uncertain. The V end lost 4 bases, the J end lost 5 bases, and 20 bases lay between the germline ends. CDR1 is LNHDA and CDR2 is SQIVND in the germline V gene (reference sequence). The CDR3 has 16 residues. CDR3 sequence: CASSTDSWTAVETQYF. The CDR3 nucleotides are TGTGCCAGTAGTACCGATTCCTGGACGGCGGTGGAGACCCAGTACTTC.

This clonotype was seen at least ten times. The chain carries TRBV28 and TRBJ1-5, with D uncertain. V lost 6 bases and J 5 bases, leaving 8 bases between the germline ends. The CDR3 is 12 residues long. Per germline, CDR1 MDHEN and CDR2 SYDVKM. As DNA, the CDR3 is TGTGCCAGCAGCCTCCCCTATCAGCCCCAGCATTTT. Protein sequence: CASSLPYQPQHF.

The rearrangement joins TRBV5-4 to TRBJ2-2; 7 bases are shared with TRBD2. J was trimmed by 5 bases and V by 4 bases; bases with no gene match: 14. This CDR3 contains 17 residues. Per germline, CDR1 SGHNT and CDR2 YYREEE (reference sequence). The CDR3 sequence is CASSPYGGGPGTGELFF. CDR3 DNA: TGTGCCAGCAGCCCTTATGGGGGAGGGCCCGGTACCGGGGAGCTGTTTTTT.

At least ten counts were recorded for this clonotype. The V and J genes are TRBV3-1 and TRBJ2-3; D is tentatively TRBD1 or TRBD2 (5 bases each). Germline V gene lookup returns CDR1 LGHDT and CDR2 YNNKEL (reference sequence). The CDR3 is 16 amino acids. The V and J ends lost 2 bases and 2 bases respectively, with 14 bases between them. The CDR3 here is CASSQRGQGATDTQYF. The CDR3 DNA follows: TGTGCCAGCAGCCAAAGAGGGCAGGGAGCCACAGATACGCAGTATTTT.

The chain is built from TRBV6-2 or TRBV6-3 and TRBJ2-4; no clear D gene. Germline V gene data show CDR1 as MNHEY and CDR2 as SVGEGT. This CDR3 comprises 13 residues. Trimming shortened V by 0 bases and J by 9 bases, and 9 bases separated the two germline ends. This chain's CDR3 is CASSYSGSRIQYF. CDR3 DNA: TGTGCCAGCAGTTACTCAGGGTCCCGCATTCAGTACTTC.

This chain uses TRBV6-1 with TRBJ1-2; TRBD1 agrees at 7 bases. The J segment lost 8 bases and the V segment lost 7 bases, leaving 16 bases of the junction unmatched. The V gene's germline CDR1 is MNHNS and CDR2 SASEGT. This CDR3 is built from 15 residues. The CDR3 loop reads CASILSQGVKKGYTF. The CDR3 region has the DNA TGTGCCAGCATTCTTAGTCAGGGGGTAAAGAAAGGCTACACCTTC.

The chain uses TRBV4-1 and TRBJ1-3; 9 bases line up with TRBD1. CDR3 length: 16 amino acids. V dropped 4 bases and J dropped 2; count of bases not matched to a gene: 6. Germline V CDR1 and CDR2: MGHRA, YSYEKL. CDR3 loop: CASSPGQGYPGNTIYF. CDR3 bases: TGCGCCAGCAGCCCGGGACAGGGTTACCCTGGAAACACCATATATTTT.

This clonotype was picked up many times. The chain couples TRBV12-3 or TRBV12-4 to TRBJ1-1; 8 nucleotides align to TRBD1. The trim removed 3 bases at V and 3 bases at J, leaving 9 bases unmatched. This CDR3 contains 16 residues. CDR3 nucleotide sequence: TGTGCCAGCAGTTTTGGACAGGGAGGGACGGACACTGAAGCTTTCTTT. Translating gives CASSFGQGGTDTEAFF.

The CDR3 nucleotides read TGTGCCAGCTCAGCCGGACGGGGGGACGGCTACACCTTC. Translated: CASSAGRGDGYTF. The J gene is TRBJ1-2, the V gene TRBV18; a possible D gene is TRBD1 (5 bases). The V gene's germline CDR1 is KGHSH and CDR2 LQKENI. The CDR3 has 13 residues. Trimming removed 5 bases at V and 8 bases at J, with 15 bases between.

At least ten counts were recorded for this clonotype. The rearrangement joins TRBV3-1 to TRBJ1-2; a possible D gene is TRBD1 (6 bases). The CDR3 has 13 amino acids. V lost 2 bases, J lost 4 bases, and 8 bases lay in between. The germline gives CDR1 LGHDT, CDR2 YNNKEL (reference sequence). Here the CDR3 reads CASSQKGVYGYTF. The CDR3 DNA reads as TGTGCCAGCAGCCAAAAGGGGGTCTATGGCTACACCTTC.

This clonotype was seen more than once but under ten times. The DNA for the CDR3 is TGTGCCAGCAGCCCTTCCCCCGGGACGGCCCATACCGGGGAGCTGTTTTTT. Protein: CASSPSPGTAHTGELFF. The gene calls are TRBV12-3 or TRBV12-4 and TRBJ2-2; D tentatively fits TRBD1 or TRBD2 (5 bases each). Trimming left V 6 bases short and J 5 bases short, with 22 bases between. This CDR3 has 17 amino acids.

At least ten counts were recorded for this clonotype. The chain employs TRBV12-5 and TRBJ2-1; perhaps TRBD2 as D (6 bases). The germline V gene has CDR1 LGHNT and CDR2 FRNRAP. With 0 bases removed from V and 5 bases from J, the gap between germline ends came to 17 bases. This CDR3 contains 17 residues. The CDR3 reads CASGLVMAGLYHNEQFF. CDR3 nucleotides: TGTGCTAGTGGTTTGGTTATGGCGGGGCTATATCACAATGAGCAGTTCTTC.

V gene TRBV15 combines with J gene TRBJ2-2; 10 bases are a match to TRBD2. Per germline, CDR1 LNHNV and CDR2 YYDKDF (reference sequence). The junction had 2 bases not matched to a gene; V was cut back by 0 bases and J by 1 base. The CDR3 runs to 17 residues. CDR3 coding DNA: TGTGCCACCAGCAGAGATTGGACTAGCGGGAACACCGGGGAGCTGTTTTTT. Its protein is CATSRDWTSGNTGELFF.

This clonotype occurred a few times. The V gene is TRBV18, the J gene TRBJ2-4; 8 nucleotides line up with TRBD1. The CDR3 runs 15 residues. Per the germline V gene, CDR1 is KGHSH and CDR2 is LQKENI. With V trimmed by 3 bases and J by 3 bases, 4 bases remained unmatched. The CDR3 reads CASSPYGTGKNIQYF. Here the CDR3 DNA reads TGTGCCAGCTCACCGTACGGGACAGGCAAAAACATTCAGTACTTC.

This clonotype was counted ten times or more. The J gene is TRBJ2-7, the V gene TRBV11-2; 12 positions match TRBD1. V shed 5 bases, J shed 5 bases, and the junction held 7 bases outside the gene matches. Germline CDR1 SGHAT, CDR2 FQNNGV. There are 15 residues in the CDR3. The CDR3 DNA follows: TGTGCCAGCAGCGCTACCGGGACAGGGGGCAACGAGCAGTACTTC. Translated, it gives CASSATGTGGNEQYF.

The V call is TRBV6-1, the J call TRBJ1-2; D uncertain. The CDR3 loop spans 11 amino acids. Deletions cut 8 bases from V and 3 bases from J, with 7 bases between. Germline V lookup: CDR1 MNHNS, CDR2 SASEGT. The CDR3 nucleotides read TGTGCCAGCGAGGGTTACTATGGCTACACCTTC. This encodes CASEGYYGYTF.

This clonotype was picked up a small number of times. V usage is TRBV29-1 and J usage is TRBJ1-1; D is undetermined. CDR3 length: 12 amino acids. V was cut by 7 bases and J by 1 base, with 10 bases left in between. The germline V gene encodes CDR1 SQVTM and CDR2 ANQGSEA. The CDR3 spells CSGSRRNTEAFF. The CDR3 DNA is TGCAGCGGTAGCCGGAGGAACACTGAAGCTTTCTTT. The whole variable domain, remainder taken from reference TRBV29-1 and TRBJ1-1, is SAVISQKPSRDICQRGTSLTIQCQVDSQVTMMFWYRQQPGQSLTLIATANQGSEATYESGFVIDKFPISRPNLTFSTLTVSNMSPEDSSIYLCSGSRRNTEAFFGQGTRLTVV.

This clonotype was found many times. The chain joins TRBV4-1 to TRBJ2-1; TRBD1 aligns across 8 bases. Germline V CDR1 and CDR2: MGHRA, YSYEKL. The length of the CDR3 is 14 residues. The junction had 5 bases not matched to a gene; V was cut back by 4 bases and J by 6 bases. Written as DNA, the CDR3 is TGCGCCAGCAGCCCTCAGGGGGCGGTCAATGAGCAGTTCTTC. Translating it yields CASSPQGAVNEQFF.